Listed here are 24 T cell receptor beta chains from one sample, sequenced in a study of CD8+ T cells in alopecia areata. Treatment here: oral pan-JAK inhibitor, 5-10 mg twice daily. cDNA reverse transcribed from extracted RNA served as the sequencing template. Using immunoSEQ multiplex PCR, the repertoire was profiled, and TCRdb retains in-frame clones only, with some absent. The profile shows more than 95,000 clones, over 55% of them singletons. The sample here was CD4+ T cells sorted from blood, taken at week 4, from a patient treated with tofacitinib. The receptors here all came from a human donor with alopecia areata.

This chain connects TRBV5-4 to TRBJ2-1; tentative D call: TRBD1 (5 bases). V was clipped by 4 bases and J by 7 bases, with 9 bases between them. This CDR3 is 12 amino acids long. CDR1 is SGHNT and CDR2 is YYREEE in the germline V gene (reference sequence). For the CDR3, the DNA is TGTGCCAGCAGCACAAGGGGAAATGAGCAGTTCTTC. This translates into CASSTRGNEQFF.

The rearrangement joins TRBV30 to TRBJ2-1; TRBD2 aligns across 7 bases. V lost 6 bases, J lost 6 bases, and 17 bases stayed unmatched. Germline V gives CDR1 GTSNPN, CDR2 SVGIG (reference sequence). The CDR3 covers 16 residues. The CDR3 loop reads CACTSSTGRPINEQFF. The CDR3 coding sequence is TGTGCCTGCACCTCATCGACCGGGAGGCCCATCAATGAGCAGTTCTTC.

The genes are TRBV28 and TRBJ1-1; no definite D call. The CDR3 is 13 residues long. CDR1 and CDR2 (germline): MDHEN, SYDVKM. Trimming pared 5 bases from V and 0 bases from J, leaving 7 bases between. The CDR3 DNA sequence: TGTGCCAGCAGTCAACAGCTGAACACTGAAGCTTTCTTT. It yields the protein CASSQQLNTEAFF.

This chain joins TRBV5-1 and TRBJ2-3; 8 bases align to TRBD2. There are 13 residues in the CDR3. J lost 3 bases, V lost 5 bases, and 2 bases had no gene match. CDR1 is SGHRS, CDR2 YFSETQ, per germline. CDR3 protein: CASSRLATDTQYF. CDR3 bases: TGCGCCAGCAGTAGACTAGCGACAGATACGCAGTATTTT.

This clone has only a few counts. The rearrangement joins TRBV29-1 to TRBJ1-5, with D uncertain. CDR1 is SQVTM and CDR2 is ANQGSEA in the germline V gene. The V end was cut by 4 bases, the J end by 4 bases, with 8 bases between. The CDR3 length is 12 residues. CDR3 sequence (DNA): TGCAGCGTTGGGGCAGATAATCAGCCCCAGCATTTT. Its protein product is CSVGADNQPQHF.

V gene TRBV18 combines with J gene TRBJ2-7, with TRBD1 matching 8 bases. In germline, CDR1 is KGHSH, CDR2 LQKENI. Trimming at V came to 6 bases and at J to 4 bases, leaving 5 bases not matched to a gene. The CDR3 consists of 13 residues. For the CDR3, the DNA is TGTGCCAGCTCGCCGGGACAGGAATACGAGCAGTACTTC. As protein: CASSPGQEYEQYF. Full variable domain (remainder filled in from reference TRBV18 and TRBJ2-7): NAGVMQNPRHLVRRRGQEARLRCSPMKGHSHVYWYRQLPEEGLKFMVYLQKENIIDESGMPKERFSAEFPKEGPSILRIQQVVRGDSAAYFCASSPGQEYEQYFGPGTRLTVT.

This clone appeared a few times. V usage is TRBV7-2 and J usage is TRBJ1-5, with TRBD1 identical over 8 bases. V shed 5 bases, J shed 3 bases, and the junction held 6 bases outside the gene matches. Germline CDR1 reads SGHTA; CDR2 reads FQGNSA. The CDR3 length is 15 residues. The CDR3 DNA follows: TGTGCCAGCAGCGAGGGACAGGCTATCAATCAGCCCCAGCATTTT. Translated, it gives CASSEGQAINQPQHF.

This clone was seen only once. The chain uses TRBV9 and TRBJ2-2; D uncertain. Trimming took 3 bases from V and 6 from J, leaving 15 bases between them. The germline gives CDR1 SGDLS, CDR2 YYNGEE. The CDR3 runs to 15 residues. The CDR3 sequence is CASSALPTWAGELFF. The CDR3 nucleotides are TGTGCCAGCAGCGCCCTTCCTACCTGGGCCGGGGAGCTGTTTTTT. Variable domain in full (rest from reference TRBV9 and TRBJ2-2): DSGVTQTPKHLITATGQRVTLRCSPRSGDLSVYWYQQSLDQGLQFLIQYYNGEERAKGNILERFSAQQFPDLHSELNLSSLELGDSALYFCASSALPTWAGELFFGEGSRLTVL.

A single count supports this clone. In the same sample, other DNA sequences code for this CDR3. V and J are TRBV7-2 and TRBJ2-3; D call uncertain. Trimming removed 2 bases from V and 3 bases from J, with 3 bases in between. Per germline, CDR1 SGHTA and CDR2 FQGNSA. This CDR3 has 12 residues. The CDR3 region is CASSLLTDTQYF. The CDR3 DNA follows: TGTGCCAGCAGCTTACTTACAGATACGCAGTATTTT.

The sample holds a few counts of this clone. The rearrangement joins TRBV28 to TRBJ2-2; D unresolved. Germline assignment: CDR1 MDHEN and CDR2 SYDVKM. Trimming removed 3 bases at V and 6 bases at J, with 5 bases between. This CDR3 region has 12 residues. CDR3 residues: CASSLGSGELFF. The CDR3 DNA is TGTGCCAGCAGTTTGGGATCCGGGGAGCTGTTTTTT. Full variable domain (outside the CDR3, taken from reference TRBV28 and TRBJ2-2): DVKVTQSSRYLVKRTGEKVFLECVQDMDHENMFWYRQDPGLGLRLIYFSYDVKMKEKGDIPEGYSVSREKKERFSLILESASTNQTSMYLCASSLGSGELFFGEGSRLTVL.

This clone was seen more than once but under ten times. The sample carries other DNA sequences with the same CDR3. Written as DNA, the CDR3 is TGTGCCAGCAGCGTTGAAGCGGGAGGCTACAATGAGCAGTTCTTC. Encoded protein: CASSVEAGGYNEQFF. The chain links TRBV9 to TRBJ2-1, with TRBD2 matching 9 bases. Trimming removed 2 bases from V and 3 bases from J; junction bases left unmatched: 3. The CDR3 has 15 residues. Germline V gene lookup returns CDR1 SGDLS and CDR2 YYNGEE.

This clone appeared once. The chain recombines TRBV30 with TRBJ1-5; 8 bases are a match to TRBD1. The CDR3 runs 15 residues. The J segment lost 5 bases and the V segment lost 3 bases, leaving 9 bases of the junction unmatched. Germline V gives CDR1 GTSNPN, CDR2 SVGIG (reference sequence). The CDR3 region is CAWRVVGQGDQPQHF. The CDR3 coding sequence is TGTGCCTGGAGAGTAGTCGGACAGGGCGATCAGCCCCAGCATTTT.

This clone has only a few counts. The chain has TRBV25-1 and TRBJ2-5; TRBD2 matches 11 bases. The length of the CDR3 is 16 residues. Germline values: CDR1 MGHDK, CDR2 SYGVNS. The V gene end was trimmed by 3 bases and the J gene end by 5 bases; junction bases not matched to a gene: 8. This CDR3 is CASSDFESSGGETQYF. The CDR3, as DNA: TGTGCCAGCAGTGATTTCGAGTCTAGCGGGGGGGAGACCCAGTACTTC.

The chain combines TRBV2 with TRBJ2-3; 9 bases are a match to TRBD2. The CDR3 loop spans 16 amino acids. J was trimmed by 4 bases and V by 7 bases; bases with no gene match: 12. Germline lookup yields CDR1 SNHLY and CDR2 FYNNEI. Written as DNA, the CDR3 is TGTGCCAGCATCAAGGGTGACAAGCGGGGGGCAGATACGCAGTATTTT. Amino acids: CASIKGDKRGADTQYF.

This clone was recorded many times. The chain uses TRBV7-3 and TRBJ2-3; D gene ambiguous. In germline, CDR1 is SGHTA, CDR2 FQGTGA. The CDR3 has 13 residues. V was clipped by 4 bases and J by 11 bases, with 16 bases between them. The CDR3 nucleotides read TGTGCCAGCAGCTCCTATGGAGAGACCAGGCAGTATTTT. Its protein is CASSSYGETRQYF.

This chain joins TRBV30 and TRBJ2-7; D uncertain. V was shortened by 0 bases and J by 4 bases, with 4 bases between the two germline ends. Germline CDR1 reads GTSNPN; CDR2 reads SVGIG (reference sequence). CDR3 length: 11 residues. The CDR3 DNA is TGTGCCTGGAGTGTCGAGTACGAGCAGTACTTC. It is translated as CAWSVEYEQYF.

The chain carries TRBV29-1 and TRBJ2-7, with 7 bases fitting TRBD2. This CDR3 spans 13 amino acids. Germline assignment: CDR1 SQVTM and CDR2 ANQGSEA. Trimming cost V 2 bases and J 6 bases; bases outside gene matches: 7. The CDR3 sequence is CSVERLASREQYF. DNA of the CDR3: TGCAGCGTTGAAAGACTAGCCAGCCGCGAGCAGTACTTC.

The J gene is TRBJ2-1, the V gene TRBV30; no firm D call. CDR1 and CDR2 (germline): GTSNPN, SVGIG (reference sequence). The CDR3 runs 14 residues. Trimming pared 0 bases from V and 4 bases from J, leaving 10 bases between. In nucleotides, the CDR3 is TGTGCCTGGAGTGTAGGCCGCCGGTACAATGAGCAGTTCTTC. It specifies CAWSVGRRYNEQFF.

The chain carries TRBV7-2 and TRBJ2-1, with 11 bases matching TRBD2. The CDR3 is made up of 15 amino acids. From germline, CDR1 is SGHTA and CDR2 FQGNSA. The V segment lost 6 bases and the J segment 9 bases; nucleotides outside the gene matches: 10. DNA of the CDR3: TGTGCCAGCAGTCCCCCTTTCCTAGCGGGGGGTGAGCAGTTCTTC. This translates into CASSPPFLAGGEQFF. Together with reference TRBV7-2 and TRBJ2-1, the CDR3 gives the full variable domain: GAGVSQSPSNKVTEKGKDVELRCDPISGHTALYWYRQSLGQGLEFLIYFQGNSAPDKSGLPSDRFSAERTGGSVSTLTIQRTQQEDSAVYLCASSPPFLAGGEQFFGPGTRLTVL.

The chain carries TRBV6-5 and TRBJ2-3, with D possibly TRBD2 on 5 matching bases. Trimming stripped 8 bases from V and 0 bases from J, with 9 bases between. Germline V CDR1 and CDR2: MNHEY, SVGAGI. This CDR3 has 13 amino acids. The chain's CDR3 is CASGRASTDTQYF. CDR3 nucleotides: TGTGCCAGCGGGCGGGCCAGCACAGATACGCAGTATTTT.

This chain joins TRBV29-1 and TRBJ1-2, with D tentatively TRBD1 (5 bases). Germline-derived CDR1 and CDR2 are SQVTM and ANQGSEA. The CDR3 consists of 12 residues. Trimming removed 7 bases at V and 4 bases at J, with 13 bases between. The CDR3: CSAGQGSYGYTF. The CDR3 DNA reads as TGCAGCGCCGGGCAGGGTTCCTATGGCTACACCTTC.

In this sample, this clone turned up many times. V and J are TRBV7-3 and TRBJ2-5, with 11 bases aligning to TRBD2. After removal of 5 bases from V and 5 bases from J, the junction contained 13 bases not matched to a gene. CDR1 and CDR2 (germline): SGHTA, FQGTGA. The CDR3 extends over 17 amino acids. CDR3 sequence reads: CASSSGASGRSGETQYF. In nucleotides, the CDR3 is TGTGCCAGCAGCAGCGGGGCTAGCGGGAGGTCTGGGGAGACCCAGTACTTC.

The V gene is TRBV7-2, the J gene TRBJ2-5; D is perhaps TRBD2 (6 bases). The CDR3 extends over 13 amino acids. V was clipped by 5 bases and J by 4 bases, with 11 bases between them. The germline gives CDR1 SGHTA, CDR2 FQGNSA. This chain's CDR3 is CASSRGAGETQYF. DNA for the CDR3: TGTGCCAGCAGCCGGGGAGCGGGAGAGACCCAGTACTTC.

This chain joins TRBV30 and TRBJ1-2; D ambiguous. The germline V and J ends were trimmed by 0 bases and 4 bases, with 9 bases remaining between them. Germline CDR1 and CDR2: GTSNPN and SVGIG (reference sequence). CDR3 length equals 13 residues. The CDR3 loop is CAWSVEGLYGYTF. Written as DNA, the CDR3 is TGTGCCTGGAGTGTAGAGGGCCTCTATGGCTACACCTTC.